The clone carrying this TCR beta chain has only a few counts. Other DNA sequences in this specimen translate into the identical CDR3. Using immunoSEQ multiplex PCR, the repertoire was profiled, and TCRdb retains in-frame clones only, with some absent. The sample has roughly 330,000 clones, around 92% seen once; the top ten hold nearly 6.5%. The data stem from a study of blood T cell repertoires in COVID-19. There are 14 residues in the CDR3. The V gene's germline CDR1 is SGHVS and CDR2 FNYEAQ. Trimming removed 2 bases from V and 2 bases from J, with 9 bases in between. This chain links TRBV7-6 with TRBJ1-1; possible D gene TRBD1, 5 bases. Material for sequencing was peripheral blood. The sequence derives from a man aged 18 to 29 who had recovered from COVID-19. The CDR3 sequence: CASSLLTANTEAFF. The CDR3 nucleotides are TGTGCCAGCAGCTTATTGACAGCTAACACTGAAGCTTTCTTT. The complete variable domain, with remaining parts taken from reference TRBV7-6 and TRBJ1-1, reads GAGVSQSPRYKVTKRGQDVALRCDPISGHVSLYWYRQALGQGPEFLTYFNYEAQQDKSGLPNDRFSAERPEGSISTLTIQRTEQRDSAMYRCASSLLTANTEAFFGQGTRLTVV.